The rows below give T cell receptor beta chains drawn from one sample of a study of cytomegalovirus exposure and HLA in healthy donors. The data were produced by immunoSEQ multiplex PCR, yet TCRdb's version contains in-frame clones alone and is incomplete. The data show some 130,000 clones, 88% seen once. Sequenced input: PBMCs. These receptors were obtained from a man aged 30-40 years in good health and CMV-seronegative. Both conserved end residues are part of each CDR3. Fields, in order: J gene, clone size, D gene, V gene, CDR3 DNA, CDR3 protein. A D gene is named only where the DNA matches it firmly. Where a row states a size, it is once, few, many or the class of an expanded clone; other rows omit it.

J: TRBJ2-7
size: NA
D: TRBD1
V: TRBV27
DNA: TGTGCCAGCAGTAAGGAGCCAGGGGGCTCCAACGAGCAGTACTTC
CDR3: CASSKEPGGSNEQYF

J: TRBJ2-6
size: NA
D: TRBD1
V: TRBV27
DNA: TGTGCCAGCAGACCCGGGACAGGCATCTCTGGGGCCAACGTCCTGACTTTC
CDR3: CASRPGTGISGANVLTF

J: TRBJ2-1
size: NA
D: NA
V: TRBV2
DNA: TGTGCCAGCAGTGCCCAACTAGCCGATGAGCAGTTCTTC
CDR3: CASSAQLADEQFF

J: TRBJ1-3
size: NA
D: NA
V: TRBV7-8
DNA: TGTGCCAGCAACCCCGGGGGGGGGATCGGAAACACCATATATTTT
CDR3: CASNPGGGIGNTIYF

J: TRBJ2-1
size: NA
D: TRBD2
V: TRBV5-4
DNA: TGTGCCAGCAGCTTTGGGCTAGCGGGAGGTGGTGAGCAGTTCTTC
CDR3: CASSFGLAGGGEQFF

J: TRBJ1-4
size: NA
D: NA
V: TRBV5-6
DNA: TGTGCCAGCAGCTTCCTCCGGACTAATGAAAAACTGTTTTTT
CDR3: CASSFLRTNEKLFF

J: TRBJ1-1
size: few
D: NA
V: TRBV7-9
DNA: TGTGCCAGCAGCTCCCCTGATATTCAGGGCCACACTGAAGCTTTCTTT
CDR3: CASSSPDIQGHTEAFF

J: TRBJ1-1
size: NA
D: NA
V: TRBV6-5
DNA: TGTGCCAGCAGTCGACAGCCGAACACTGAAGCTTTCTTT
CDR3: CASSRQPNTEAFF

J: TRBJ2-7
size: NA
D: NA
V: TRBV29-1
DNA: TGCAGCGTCCACCCGGAGTCCTACGAGCAGTACTTC
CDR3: CSVHPESYEQYF

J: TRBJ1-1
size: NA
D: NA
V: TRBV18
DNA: TGTGCCAGCTCACTTCAGGGCAGGGACACCGAAGCTTTCTTT
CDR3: CASSLQGRDTEAFF

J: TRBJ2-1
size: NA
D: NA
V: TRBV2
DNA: TGTGCCAGCAGTGGACCCGAGGGGGTCAATGAGCAGTTCTTC
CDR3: CASSGPEGVNEQFF

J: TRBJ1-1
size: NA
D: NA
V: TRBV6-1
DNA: TGTGCCAGCATCGCCGACACCCTGAACACTGAAGCTTTCTTT
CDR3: CASIADTLNTEAFF

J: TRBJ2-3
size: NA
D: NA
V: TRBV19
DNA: TGTGCCAGTAGCGTCGGAGATACGCAGTATTTT
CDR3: CASSVGDTQYF

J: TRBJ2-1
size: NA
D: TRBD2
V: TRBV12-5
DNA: TGTGCTAGTGCCCTTTCGGGAGGGAATGAGCAGTTCTTC
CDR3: CASALSGGNEQFF

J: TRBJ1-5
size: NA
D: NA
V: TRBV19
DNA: TGTGCCAGCGTCACAGGGAGTACTCAGCCCCAGCATTTT
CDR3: CASVTGSTQPQHF

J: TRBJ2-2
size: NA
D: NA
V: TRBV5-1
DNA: TGCGCCAGCAGCTTGGAAGGGGCGAACACCGGGGAGCTGTTTTTT
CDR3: CASSLEGANTGELFF

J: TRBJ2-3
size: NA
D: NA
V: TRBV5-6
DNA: TGTGCCAGCAGCCTTACAGATACGCAGTATTTT
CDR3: CASSLTDTQYF

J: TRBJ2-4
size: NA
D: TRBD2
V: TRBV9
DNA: TGTGCCAGCAGCCCCAGACTAGCGGGAGGAAACATTCAGTACTTC
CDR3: CASSPRLAGGNIQYF

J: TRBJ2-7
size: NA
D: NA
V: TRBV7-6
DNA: TGTGCCAGCAGCTATAGGGACAATTCCTACGAGCAGTACTTC
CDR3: CASSYRDNSYEQYF

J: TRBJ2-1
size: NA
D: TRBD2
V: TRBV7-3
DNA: TGTGCCAGCAGCTTTACTAGCGGGAGCTGGAATGAGCAGTTCTTC
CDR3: CASSFTSGSWNEQFF

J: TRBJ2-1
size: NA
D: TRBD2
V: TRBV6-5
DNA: TGTGCCAGCAGCTCCTTTGCGGGAGGGAATGAGCAGTTCTTC
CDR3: CASSSFAGGNEQFF

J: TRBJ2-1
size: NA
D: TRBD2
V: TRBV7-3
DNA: TGTGCCAGCAGCCTGATTAGCGGGCTTGACTACAATGAGCAGTTCTTC
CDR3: CASSLISGLDYNEQFF

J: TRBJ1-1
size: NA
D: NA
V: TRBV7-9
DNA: TGTGCCAGCAGCAATAAAAAGGAGACTGAAGCTTTCTTT
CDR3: CASSNKKETEAFF

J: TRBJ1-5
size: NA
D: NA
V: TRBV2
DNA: TGTGCCAGCAGTGCAAGTCTTACAGGTGTACGCAATCAGCCCCAGCATTTT
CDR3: CASSASLTGVRNQPQHF

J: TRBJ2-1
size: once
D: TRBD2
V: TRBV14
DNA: TGTGCCAGCAGCCGCCTAGCGGGAGTCATTGAGCAGTTCTTC
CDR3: CASSRLAGVIEQFF

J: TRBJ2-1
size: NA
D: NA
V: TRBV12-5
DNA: TGTGCTAGTGGCCCGGGACTGCCTCCATCCTACAATGAGCAGTTCTTC
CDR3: CASGPGLPPSYNEQFF

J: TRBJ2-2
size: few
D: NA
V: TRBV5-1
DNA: TGCGCCAGCAGCTGGTTTGGAGGCACCGGGGAGCTGTTTTTT
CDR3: CASSWFGGTGELFF

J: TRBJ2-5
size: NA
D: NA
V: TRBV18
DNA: TGTGCCAGCTCACCACCGGGGGGTGGAGAGACCCAGTACTTC
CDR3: CASSPPGGGETQYF

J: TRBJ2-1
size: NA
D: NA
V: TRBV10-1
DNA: TGCGCCAGCAGTGAGTCCAGGAATGAGCAGTTCTTC
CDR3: CASSESRNEQFF

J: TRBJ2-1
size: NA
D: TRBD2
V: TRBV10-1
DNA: TGCGCCAGCAGTGTTAGGACTAGCGGGAGAAACAATGAGCAGTTCTTC
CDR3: CASSVRTSGRNNEQFF

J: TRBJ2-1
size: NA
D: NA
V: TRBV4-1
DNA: TGCGCCAGCAGCCAAGTTGGGGAGCGTTGGAGCTCCTACAATGAGCAGTTCTTC
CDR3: CASSQVGERWSSYNEQFF

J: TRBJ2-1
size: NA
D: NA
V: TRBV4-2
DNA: TGTGCCAGCAGCCCCGGCGGGACAGCTGACAATGAGCAGTTCTTC
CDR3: CASSPGGTADNEQFF

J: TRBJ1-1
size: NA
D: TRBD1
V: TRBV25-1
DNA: TGTGCCAGCAGTGCGGGGACAGGCTGGGGCACTGAAGCTTTCTTT
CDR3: CASSAGTGWGTEAFF

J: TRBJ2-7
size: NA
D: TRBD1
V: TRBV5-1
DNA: TGCGCCAGCAGATACAACGACAGGGCAGGGGAGCAGTACTTC
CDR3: CASRYNDRAGEQYF

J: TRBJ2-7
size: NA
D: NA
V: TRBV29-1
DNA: TGCAGCGTTGAGGGGAGGTACTTC
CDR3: CSVEGRYF

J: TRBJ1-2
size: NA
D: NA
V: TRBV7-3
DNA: TGTGCCAGCAGCTCACTGGCAGGTGCCTATGGCTACACCTTC
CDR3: CASSSLAGAYGYTF

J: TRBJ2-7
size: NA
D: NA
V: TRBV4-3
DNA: TGCGCCAGCAGCCAAGACTTCCAGGGGCCCTACGAGCAGTACTTC
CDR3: CASSQDFQGPYEQYF

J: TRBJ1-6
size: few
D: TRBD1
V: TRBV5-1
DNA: TGCGCCAGCAGCCCGACAGGGAACAATTCACCCCTCCACTTT
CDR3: CASSPTGNNSPLHF